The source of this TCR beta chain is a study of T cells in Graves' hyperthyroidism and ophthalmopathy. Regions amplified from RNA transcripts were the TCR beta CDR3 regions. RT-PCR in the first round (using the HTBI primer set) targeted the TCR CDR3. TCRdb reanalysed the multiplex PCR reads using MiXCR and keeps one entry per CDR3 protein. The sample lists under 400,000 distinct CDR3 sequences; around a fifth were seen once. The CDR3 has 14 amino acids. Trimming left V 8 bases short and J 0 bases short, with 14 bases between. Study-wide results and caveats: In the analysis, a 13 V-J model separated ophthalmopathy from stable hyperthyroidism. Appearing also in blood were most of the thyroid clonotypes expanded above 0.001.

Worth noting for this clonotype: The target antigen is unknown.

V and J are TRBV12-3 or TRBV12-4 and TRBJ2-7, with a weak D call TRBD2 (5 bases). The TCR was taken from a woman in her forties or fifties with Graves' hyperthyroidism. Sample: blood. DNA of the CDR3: TGTGCCAGCGGCACGTCGGGGAGCTCCTACGAGCAGTACTTC. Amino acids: CASGTSGSSYEQYF.